The clone carrying this TCR beta chain has just one count. Its antigen is not known. The data stem from a study of PD-1 blockade in classical Hodgkin lymphoma. Findings and limits, study-wide: Whatever underlies the repertoire differences (possibly disease activity or prior therapy) remains undefined. Relapsed/refractory patients reportedly had lower baseline diversity than newly diagnosed patients.

The assay was immunoSEQ multiplex PCR, and TCRdb's table has in-frame clones only and misses some. Of over 20,000 clones listed, 85% to 90% are singletons. The time point was: newly diagnosed, previously untreated cHL patient sample. By magnetic negative selection, CD8+ T cells were isolated from the thawed PBMCs. It was PBMCs in newly diagnosed, untreated classical Hodgkin lymphoma that served as comparison. Sample: CD8+ T cells from blood. This TCR derives from a human donor with classical Hodgkin lymphoma.

The DNA for the CDR3 is TGTGCCAGCAGTTCGCCCCCGGTACATAGCAATCAGCCCCAGCATTTT. Its protein product is CASSSPPVHSNQPQHF. This rearrangement joins TRBV28 to TRBJ1-5, with unresolved D. Germline-derived CDR1 and CDR2 are MDHEN and SYDVKM. This CDR3 contains 16 residues. The V end lost 4 bases, the J end lost 0 bases, and 13 bases lay between the germline ends.